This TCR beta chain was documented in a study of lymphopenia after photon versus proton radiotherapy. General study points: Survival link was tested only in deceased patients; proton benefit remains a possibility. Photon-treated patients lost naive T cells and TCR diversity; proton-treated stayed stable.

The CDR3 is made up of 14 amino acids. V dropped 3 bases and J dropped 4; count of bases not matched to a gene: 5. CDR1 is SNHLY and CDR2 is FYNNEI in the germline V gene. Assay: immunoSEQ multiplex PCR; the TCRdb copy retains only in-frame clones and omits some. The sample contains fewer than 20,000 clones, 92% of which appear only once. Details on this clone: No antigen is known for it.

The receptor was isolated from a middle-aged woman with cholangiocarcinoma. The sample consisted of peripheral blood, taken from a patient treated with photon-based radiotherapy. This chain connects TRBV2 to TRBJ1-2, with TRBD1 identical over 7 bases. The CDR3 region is CASSEGRGTYGYTF. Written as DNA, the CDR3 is TGTGCCAGCAGTGAGGGCAGGGGGACCTATGGCTACACCTTC.